What follows are 29 T cell receptor beta chains derived from one specimen sequenced in a study of blood T cell repertoires in COVID-19. Sequencing used immunoSEQ multiplex PCR; TCRdb keeps in-frame clones, though not all of them. Of 50,000 to 60,000 clones listed, approximately 86% are singletons. The specimen was peripheral blood. The receptors stem from a middle-aged man with acute or convalescent COVID-19.

This clone has just one count. The J gene is TRBJ2-7, the V gene TRBV13, with 12 bases identical to TRBD2. The germline V gene has CDR1 PRHDT and CDR2 FYEKMQ (reference sequence). The ends lost 3 bases at V and 5 bases at J; junction bases unmatched: 2. The CDR3 has 14 amino acids. The CDR3, as DNA: TGTGCCAGCAGCTTCCGGACTAGCGGGAACGAGCAGTACTTC. This gives the protein CASSFRTSGNEQYF.

The chain carries TRBV6-5 and TRBJ1-2; 7 bases are shared with TRBD1. This CDR3 region has 13 residues. Germline loops: CDR1 MNHEY, CDR2 SVGAGI. V lost 6 bases and J lost 2; bases outside the gene matches: 3. The CDR3 spells CASSRTGNYGYTF. The CDR3 DNA reads as TGTGCCAGCAGCCGGACAGGCAACTATGGCTACACCTTC.

This clone was counted between two and nine times. This sequence joins TRBV7-9 and TRBJ2-5; no reliable D call. The CDR3 is 14 residues long. Trimming removed 1 base at V and 0 bases at J, with 6 bases between. CDR1 SEHNR and CDR2 FQNEAQ come from the germline V gene (reference sequence). Here the CDR3 DNA reads TGTGCCAGCAGCTTAGTTGTAGACCAAGAGACCCAGTACTTC. Protein sequence: CASSLVVDQETQYF.

The chain couples TRBV24-1 to TRBJ1-5; weak D call: TRBD1 (5 bases). The V end was cut by 3 bases, the J end by 7 bases, with 9 bases between. Looked up from germline, CDR1 is KGHDR and CDR2 is SFDVKD. The CDR3 contains 13 residues. CDR3 sequence (DNA): TGTGCCACCAGTGATCAGGGTATCCAGCCCCAGCATTTT. It is translated as CATSDQGIQPQHF.

V usage is TRBV7-2 and J usage is TRBJ2-5, with unresolved D. V was shortened by 4 bases and J by 0 bases, with 6 bases between the two germline ends. CDR1 and CDR2 (germline): SGHTA, FQGNSA. The CDR3 is 13 residues long. The CDR3 coding sequence is TGTGCCAGCAGCTCAGGTTACCAAGAGACCCAGTACTTC. It translates to CASSSGYQETQYF.

The V gene is TRBV30, the J gene TRBJ2-6; 7 bases fit TRBD2. CDR3 length equals 19 residues. Trimming at V came to 1 base and at J to 1 base, leaving 13 bases not matched to a gene. CDR1 and CDR2 (germline): GTSNPN, SVGIG (reference sequence). CDR3 coding DNA: TGTGCCTGGAGTGGGTCCAGGACTAGTGTTTATTCTGGGGCCAACGTCCTGACTTTC. Residues: CAWSGSRTSVYSGANVLTF.

The rearrangement joins TRBV27 to TRBJ2-7; a weak D match, TRBD2 (5 bases). CDR3 length equals 14 residues. V was pared by 6 bases and J by 4 bases, with 16 bases between. From germline, CDR1 is MNHEY and CDR2 SMNVEV (reference sequence). The CDR3 is CASSSTPDSYEQYF. The CDR3 coding sequence is TGTGCCAGCAGCTCCACCCCGGACTCATACGAGCAGTACTTC.

This rearrangement joins TRBV5-1 to TRBJ1-2; D is ambiguous. This CDR3 comprises 15 residues. Per germline, CDR1 SGHRS and CDR2 YFSETQ. Trimming took off 0 bases at V and 3 bases at J, with 12 bases between the two ends. The CDR3 region has the DNA TGCGCCAGCAGCTTGGGAGGACTGTCAGACTATGGCTACACCTTC. Translation: CASSLGGLSDYGYTF.

This chain links TRBV3-1 (or the pseudogene TRBV3-2) with TRBJ1-2; no reliable D call. The germline V gene has CDR1 LGHDT and CDR2 YNNKEL (reference sequence). The V and J ends lost 4 bases and 0 bases respectively, with 12 bases between them. The CDR3 totals 15 residues. The CDR3, as DNA: TGTGCCAGCAGCCTTTACTCAACTACTAACTATGGCTACACCTTC. Translation: CASSLYSTTNYGYTF.

V usage is TRBV6-5 and J usage is TRBJ1-2; 7 bases line up with TRBD1. Germline V gene lookup returns CDR1 MNHEY and CDR2 SVGAGI. The ends lost 7 bases at V and 6 bases at J; junction bases unmatched: 11. The length of the CDR3 is 14 residues. The CDR3 bases are TGTGCCAGCAATGCAGACAGGGCGCTCGATGGCTACACCTTC. Translating gives CASNADRALDGYTF.

The gene calls are TRBV25-1 and TRBJ1-5; D remains ambiguous. Germline-derived CDR1 and CDR2 are MGHDK and SYGVNS. Trimming removed 1 base at V and 5 bases at J, with 12 bases between. This CDR3 spans 15 amino acids. In DNA, the CDR3 is TGTGCCAGCAGTGAATCGATGAGCGGGCATCAGCCCCAGCATTTT. Encoded protein: CASSESMSGHQPQHF.

The rearrangement uses TRBV18 and TRBJ2-7, with 8 bases identical to TRBD1. Per the germline V gene, CDR1 is KGHSH and CDR2 is LQKENI. With V trimmed by 3 bases and J by 2 bases, 3 bases remained unmatched. This CDR3 spans 14 amino acids. This chain's CDR3 is CASSPRQGTYEQYV. The CDR3 DNA sequence: TGTGCCAGCTCACCTCGACAGGGGACCTACGAGCAGTACGTC.

This rearrangement joins TRBV7-2 to TRBJ2-1, with D uncertain. Per germline, CDR1 SGHTA and CDR2 FQGNSA. The CDR3 totals 15 residues. V gave up 1 base and J gave up 0 bases, with 7 bases separating them. The CDR3 loop is CASSLVFSSYNEQFF. The CDR3 region has the DNA TGTGCCAGCAGCTTAGTTTTTAGCTCCTACAATGAGCAGTTCTTC. Filled out from reference TRBV7-2 and TRBJ2-1, the complete variable domain reads GAGVSQSPSNKVTEKGKDVELRCDPISGHTALYWYRQSLGQGLEFLIYFQGNSAPDKSGLPSDRFSAERTGGSVSTLTIQRTQQEDSAVYLCASSLVFSSYNEQFFGPGTRLTVL.

The DNA of the CDR3 is TGTGCCAGCAGCAAAGCCCGGACAGGGGGCTGTTCACCCCTCCACTTT. Its protein is CASSKARTGGCSPLHF. The chain carries TRBV21-1 and TRBJ1-6; the table's D call, TRBD1, was not checked against the DNA. TRBV21-1 is labeled a pseudogene. There are 16 residues in the CDR3.

The gene calls are TRBV2 and TRBJ1-5; D is possibly TRBD1 (5 bases). Trimming stripped 8 bases from V and 2 bases from J, with 10 bases between. CDR3 length: 13 residues. The V gene's germline CDR1 is SNHLY and CDR2 FYNNEI. In DNA form, the CDR3 reads TGTGCCAGCGGGGCAGAGGGCAATCAGCCCCAGCATTTT. This gives the protein CASGAEGNQPQHF.

The chain carries TRBV2 and TRBJ1-5; 11 bases match TRBD1. The CDR3 has 16 residues. V was pared by 5 bases and J by 4 bases, with 7 bases of the junction left unmatched. Germline CDR1 reads SNHLY; CDR2 reads FYNNEI. The CDR3 DNA follows: TGTGCCAGCAGTAGGGACAGGGGGTCTGGGAATCAGCCCCAGCATTTT. Translating it yields CASSRDRGSGNQPQHF.

The chain recombines TRBV15 with TRBJ2-5; no firm D call. The CDR3 is 16 amino acids. CDR1 and CDR2 (germline): LNHNV, YYDKDF (reference sequence). With 3 bases removed from V and 2 bases from J, the gap between germline ends came to 16 bases. In DNA form, the CDR3 reads TGTGCCACCAGCAGGAGTCGACAAACCAAACAAGAGACCCAGTACTTC. Protein sequence: CATSRSRQTKQETQYF. The full variable domain, rest sourced from reference TRBV15 and TRBJ2-5, is DAMVIQNPRYQVTQFGKPVTLSCSQTLNHNVMYWYQQKSSQAPKLLFHYYDKDFNNEADTPDNFQSRRPNTSFCFLDIRSPGLGDTAMYLCATSRSRQTKQETQYFGPGTRLLVL.

V is TRBV6-5 and J is TRBJ2-1; no firm D call. V shed 5 bases and J shed 0 bases, with 11 bases lying between them. The germline CDR1 and CDR2 sequences are MNHEY and SVGAGI. The CDR3 runs to 15 residues. CDR3 coding DNA: TGTGCCAGCAGTAGCCCCATGAGCTCCTACAATGAGCAGTTCTTC. Translated, it gives CASSSPMSSYNEQFF.

This clone was counted once. This sequence joins TRBV6-5 and TRBJ1-2; the D gene is possibly TRBD1 (5 bases). Germline assignment: CDR1 MNHEY and CDR2 SVGAGI. The CDR3 consists of 14 residues. Trimming removed 8 bases at V and 4 bases at J, with 17 bases between. The CDR3 DNA is TGTGCCAGCTCCTCAACGGGGGGTGGCTATGGCTACACCTTC. It specifies CASSSTGGGYGYTF.

This chain connects TRBV3-1 (or the pseudogene TRBV3-2) to TRBJ1-5; D gene unclear. CDR1 is LGHDT and CDR2 is YNNKEL in the germline V gene (reference sequence). Trimming removed 3 bases from V and 7 bases from J, with 10 bases in between. This CDR3 region has 13 residues. The CDR3 sequence: CASSQSPNQPQHF. The CDR3 DNA follows: TGTGCCAGCAGCCAGTCCCCTAACCAGCCCCAGCATTTT.

The V and J genes are TRBV2 and TRBJ2-7; no reliable D call. Germline V gives CDR1 SNHLY, CDR2 FYNNEI. CDR3 length: 10 residues. V lost 11 bases and J lost 6, with 11 bases in between. CDR3 residues: CAGHIFEQYF. Here the CDR3 DNA reads TGTGCCGGCCACATCTTCGAGCAGTACTTC.

CDR3 nucleotides: TGTGCCAGCAGCACGGGACAGGGGGCTAACTATGGCTACACCTTC. Translation: CASSTGQGANYGYTF. V is TRBV11-2 and J is TRBJ1-2, with TRBD1 matching 11 bases. Germline V gene lookup returns CDR1 SGHAT and CDR2 FQNNGV. This CDR3 has 15 residues. The J segment lost 0 bases and the V segment lost 5 bases, leaving 2 bases of the junction unmatched.

Only one count was recorded for this clone. The chain carries TRBV7-2 and TRBJ2-5, with D possibly being TRBD1 (5 bases). Deletions cut 1 base from V and 2 bases from J, with 8 bases between. The CDR3 is 14 amino acids. Germline V gene sequence: CDR1 SGHTA, CDR2 FQGNSA. This CDR3 reads CASSLVRQQETQYF. In DNA, the CDR3 is TGTGCCAGCAGCTTAGTACGACAGCAAGAGACCCAGTACTTC.

This sequence joins TRBV18 and TRBJ1-5; D is uncertain. V dropped 4 bases and J dropped 7 bases, with 11 bases sitting between them. Germline loops: CDR1 KGHSH, CDR2 LQKENI. This CDR3 spans 13 amino acids. CDR3 sequence (DNA): TGTGCCAGCTCACTAAGCGGGAGCCAGCCCCAGCATTTT. This sequence encodes CASSLSGSQPQHF.

V and J are TRBV5-1 and TRBJ2-1; TRBD2 matches at 8 bases. After removal of 1 base from V and 2 bases from J, the junction contained 5 bases not matched to a gene. CDR1 and CDR2 from the germline V gene are SGHRS and YFSETQ. The CDR3 has 16 residues. CDR3 region: CASSLRVSGTYNEQFF. The CDR3 DNA sequence: TGCGCCAGCAGCTTGAGGGTTAGCGGGACCTACAATGAGCAGTTCTTC.

The chain has TRBV6-5 and TRBJ1-6, with TRBD1 as a possible D gene (5 bases). The CDR3 is 15 residues long. Per the germline V gene, CDR1 is MNHEY and CDR2 is SVGAGI. Trimming removed 0 bases from V and 7 bases from J, with 10 bases in between. CDR3: CASSYSGAQNSPLHF. In nucleotides, the CDR3 is TGTGCCAGCAGTTACTCAGGGGCACAAAATTCACCCCTCCACTTT.

V usage is TRBV19 and J usage is TRBJ1-2, with 9 bases identical to TRBD1. The CDR3 has 15 residues. CDR1 and CDR2 from the germline V gene are LNHDA and SQIVND (reference sequence). V lost 10 bases to trimming and J lost 6 bases; unmatched junction nucleotides: 15. Here the CDR3 reads CATRTQGAHGNGYTF. CDR3 sequence (DNA): TGTGCCACTAGAACACAGGGGGCGCACGGTAATGGCTACACCTTC.

This clone has just one count. The chain uses TRBV27 and TRBJ2-7; 9 positions agree with TRBD2. Trimming took 3 bases from V and 4 from J; bases not matched to a gene: 4. The CDR3 sequence is 14 residues long. Germline V gives CDR1 MNHEY, CDR2 SMNVEV (reference sequence). CDR3 sequence: CASSLASGEYEQYF. CDR3 DNA: TGTGCCAGCAGTTTGGCTAGCGGGGAATACGAGCAGTACTTC.

CDR3 sequence reads: CASRGGKYTEAFF. In DNA, the CDR3 is TGCGCCAGCAGGGGGGGGAAGTACACTGAAGCTTTCTTT. This chain connects TRBV5-1 to TRBJ1-1, with a tentative D call TRBD1 (5 bases). V was pared by 5 bases and J by 3 bases, with 11 bases between. Germline V gene sequence: CDR1 SGHRS, CDR2 YFSETQ. The CDR3 extends over 13 amino acids.